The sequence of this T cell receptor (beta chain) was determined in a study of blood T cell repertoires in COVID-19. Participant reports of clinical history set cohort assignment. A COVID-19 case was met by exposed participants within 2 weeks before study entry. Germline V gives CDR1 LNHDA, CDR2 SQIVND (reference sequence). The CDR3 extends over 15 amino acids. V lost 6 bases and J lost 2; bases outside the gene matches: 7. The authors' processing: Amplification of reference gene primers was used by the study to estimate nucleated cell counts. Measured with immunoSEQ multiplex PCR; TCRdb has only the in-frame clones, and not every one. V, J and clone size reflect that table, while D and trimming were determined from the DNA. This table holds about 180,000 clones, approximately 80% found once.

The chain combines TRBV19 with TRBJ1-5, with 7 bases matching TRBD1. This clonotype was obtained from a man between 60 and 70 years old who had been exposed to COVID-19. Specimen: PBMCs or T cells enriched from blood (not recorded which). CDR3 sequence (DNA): TGTGCCAGTAGGGGGACAGCACAGGGCAATCAGCCCCAGCATTTT. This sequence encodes CASRGTAQGNQPQHF.